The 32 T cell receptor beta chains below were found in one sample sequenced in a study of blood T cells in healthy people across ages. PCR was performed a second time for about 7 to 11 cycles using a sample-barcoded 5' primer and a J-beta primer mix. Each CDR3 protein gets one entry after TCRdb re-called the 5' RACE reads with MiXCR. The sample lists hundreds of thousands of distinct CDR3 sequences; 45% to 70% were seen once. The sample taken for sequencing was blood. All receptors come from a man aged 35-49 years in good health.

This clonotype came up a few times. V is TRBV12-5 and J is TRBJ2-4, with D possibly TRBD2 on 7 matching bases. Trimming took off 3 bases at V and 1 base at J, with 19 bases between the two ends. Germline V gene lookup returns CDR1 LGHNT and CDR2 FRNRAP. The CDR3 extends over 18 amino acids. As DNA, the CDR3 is TGTGCTAGTGGTTTAATTTTAGGGGGAGGGGCTGCCAAAAACATTCAGTACTTC. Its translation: CASGLILGGGAAKNIQYF.

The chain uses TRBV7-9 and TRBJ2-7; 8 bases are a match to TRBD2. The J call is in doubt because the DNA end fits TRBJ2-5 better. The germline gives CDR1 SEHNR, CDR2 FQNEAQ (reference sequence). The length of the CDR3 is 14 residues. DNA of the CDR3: TGTGCCAGCAGCCCCAGACTAGCGAGAGAGACCCAGTACTTC. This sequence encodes CASSPRLARETQYF.

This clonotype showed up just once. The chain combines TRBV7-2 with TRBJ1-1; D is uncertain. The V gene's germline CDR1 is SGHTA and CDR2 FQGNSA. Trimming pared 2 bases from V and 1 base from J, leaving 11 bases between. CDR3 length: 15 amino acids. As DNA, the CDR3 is TGTGCCAGCAGCTTAAATGCCCCGGGGAACACTGAAGCTTTCTTT. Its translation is CASSLNAPGNTEAFF.

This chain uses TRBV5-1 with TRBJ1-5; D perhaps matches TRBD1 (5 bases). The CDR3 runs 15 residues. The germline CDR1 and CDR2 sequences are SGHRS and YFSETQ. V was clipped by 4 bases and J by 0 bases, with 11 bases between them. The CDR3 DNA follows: TGCGCCAGCAGCGTCCGAGGGGATAGCAATCAGCCCCAGCATTTT. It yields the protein CASSVRGDSNQPQHF.

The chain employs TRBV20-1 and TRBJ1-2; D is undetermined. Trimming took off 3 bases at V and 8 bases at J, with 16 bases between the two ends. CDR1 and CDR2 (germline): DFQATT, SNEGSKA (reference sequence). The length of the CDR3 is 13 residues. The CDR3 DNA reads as TGCAGTGCTAGCCCCAAACGGAAGGGAGGCTACACCTTC. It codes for CSASPKRKGGYTF.

The CDR3 loop is CACNQGQGGSGYTF. The CDR3 DNA sequence: TGTGCCTGCAACCAAGGACAGGGGGGTAGTGGCTACACCTTC. The genes are TRBV28 and TRBJ1-2; TRBD1 aligns across 10 bases. This CDR3 has 14 residues. Trimming cost V 11 bases and J 7 bases; bases outside gene matches: 13. Germline CDR1 reads MDHEN; CDR2 reads SYDVKM.

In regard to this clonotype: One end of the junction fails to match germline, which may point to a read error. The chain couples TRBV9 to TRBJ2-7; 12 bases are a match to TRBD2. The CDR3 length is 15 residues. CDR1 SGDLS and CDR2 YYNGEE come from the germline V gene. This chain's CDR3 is CTSSVGASGRGEQYF. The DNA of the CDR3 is TGTACCAGCAGCGTAGGGGCTAGCGGGAGGGGCGAGCAGTACTTC.

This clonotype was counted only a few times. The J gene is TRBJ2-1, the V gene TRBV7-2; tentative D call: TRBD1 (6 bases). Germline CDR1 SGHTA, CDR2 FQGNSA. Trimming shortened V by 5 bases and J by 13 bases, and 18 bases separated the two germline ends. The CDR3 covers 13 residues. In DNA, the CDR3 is TGTGCCAGCAGCGGGGAACAGGGTTTGCGCCAGTTCTTC. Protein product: CASSGEQGLRQFF.

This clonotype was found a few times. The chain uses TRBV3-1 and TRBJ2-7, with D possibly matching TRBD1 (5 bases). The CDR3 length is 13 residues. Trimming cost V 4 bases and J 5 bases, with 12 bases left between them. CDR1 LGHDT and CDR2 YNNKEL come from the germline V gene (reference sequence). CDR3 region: CASSLPPGNEQYF. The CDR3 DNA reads TGTGCCAGCAGCCTACCCCCAGGGAACGAGCAGTACTTC.

CDR3 in DNA: TGCGCCAGCAGCCAAGATGAGACAGCCCTCACTGAAGCTTTCTTT. It codes for CASSQDETALTEAFF. This rearrangement joins TRBV4-3 to TRBJ1-1, with a possible D match to TRBD1 (5 bases). V was pared by 0 bases and J by 4 bases, with 12 bases between. The germline V gene encodes CDR1 LGHNA and CDR2 YSLEER. The CDR3 is 15 residues long.

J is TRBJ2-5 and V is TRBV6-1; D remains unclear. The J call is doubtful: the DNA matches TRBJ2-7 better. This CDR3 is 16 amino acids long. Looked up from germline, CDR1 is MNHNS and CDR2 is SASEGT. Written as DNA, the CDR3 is TGTGCCAGCAGTCTAGACACACGCATCGTTTCGTACGAGCAGTACTTC. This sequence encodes CASSLDTRIVSYEQYF.

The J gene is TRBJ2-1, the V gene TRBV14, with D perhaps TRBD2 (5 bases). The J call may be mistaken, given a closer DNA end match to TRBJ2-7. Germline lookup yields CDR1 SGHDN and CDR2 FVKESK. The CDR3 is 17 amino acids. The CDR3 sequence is CASSSMGETPTYNEQYF. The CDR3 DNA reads TGTGCCAGCAGCTCGATGGGAGAGACACCAACCTACAATGAGCAGTACTTC.

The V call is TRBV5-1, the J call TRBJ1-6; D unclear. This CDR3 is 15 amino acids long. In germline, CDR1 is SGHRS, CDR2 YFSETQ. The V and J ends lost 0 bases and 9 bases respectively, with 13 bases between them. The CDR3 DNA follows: TGCGCCAGCAGCTTGGACGGTGTCCTAGGTTCACCCCTCCACTTT. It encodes CASSLDGVLGSPLHF.

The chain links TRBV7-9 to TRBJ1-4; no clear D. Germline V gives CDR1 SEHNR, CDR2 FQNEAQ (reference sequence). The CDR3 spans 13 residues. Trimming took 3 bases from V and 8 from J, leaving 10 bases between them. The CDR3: CASSFGVSEKLFF. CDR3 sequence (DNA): TGTGCCAGCAGCTTCGGGGTTAGCGAAAAACTGTTTTTT.

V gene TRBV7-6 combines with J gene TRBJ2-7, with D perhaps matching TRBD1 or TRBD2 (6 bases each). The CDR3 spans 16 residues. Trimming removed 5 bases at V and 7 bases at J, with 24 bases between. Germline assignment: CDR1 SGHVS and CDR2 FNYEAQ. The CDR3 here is CASSGGRAGQYNEQYF. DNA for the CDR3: TGTGCCAGCAGCGGGGGGCGGGCAGGGCAATACAATGAGCAGTACTTC.

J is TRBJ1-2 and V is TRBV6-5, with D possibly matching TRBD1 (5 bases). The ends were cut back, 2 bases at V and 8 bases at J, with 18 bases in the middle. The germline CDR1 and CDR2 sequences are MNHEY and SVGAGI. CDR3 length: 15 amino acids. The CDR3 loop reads CASSYLPSGRWGYTF. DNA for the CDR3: TGTGCCAGCAGTTACCTCCCCTCAGGGAGGTGGGGCTACACCTTC.

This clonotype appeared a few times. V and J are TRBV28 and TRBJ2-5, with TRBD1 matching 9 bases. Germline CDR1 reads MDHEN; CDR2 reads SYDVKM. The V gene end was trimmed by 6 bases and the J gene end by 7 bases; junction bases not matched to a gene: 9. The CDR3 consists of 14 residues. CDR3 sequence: CASRTTGGSRTQYF. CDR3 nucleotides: TGTGCCAGCAGGACGACAGGGGGGTCGCGGACCCAGTACTTC.

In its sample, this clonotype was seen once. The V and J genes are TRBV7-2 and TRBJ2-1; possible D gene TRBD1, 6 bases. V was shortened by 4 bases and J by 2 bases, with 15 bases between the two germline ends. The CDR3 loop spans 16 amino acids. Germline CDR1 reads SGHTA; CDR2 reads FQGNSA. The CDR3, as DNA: TGTGCCAGCAGCTCAGCCGGCAGGGGAGCCTACAATGAGCAGTTCTTC. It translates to CASSSAGRGAYNEQFF.

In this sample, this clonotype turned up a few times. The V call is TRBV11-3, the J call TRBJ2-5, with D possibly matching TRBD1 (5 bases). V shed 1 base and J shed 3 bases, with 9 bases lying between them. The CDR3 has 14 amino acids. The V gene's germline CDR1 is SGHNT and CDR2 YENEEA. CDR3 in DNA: TGTGCCAGCAGCTTAGCAAGGGGTAAAGAGACCCAGTACTTC. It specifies CASSLARGKETQYF.

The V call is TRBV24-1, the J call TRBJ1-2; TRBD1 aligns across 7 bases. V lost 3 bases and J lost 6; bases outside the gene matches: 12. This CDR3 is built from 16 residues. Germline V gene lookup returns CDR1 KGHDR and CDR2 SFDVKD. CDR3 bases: TGTGCCACCAGTGATCTGCAGGACAGGAGCATGAATGGCTACACCTTC. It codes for CATSDLQDRSMNGYTF.

DNA of the CDR3: TGCGCCAGCAGCCCCCTCGCGGTAGCGGGGGGGCCCCAACGGGCAGATACGCAGTATTTT. Protein: CASSPLAVAGGPQRADTQYF. The chain carries TRBV4-1 and TRBJ2-3; 11 bases fit TRBD2. After removal of 4 bases from V and 4 bases from J, the junction contained 19 bases not matched to a gene. Germline CDR1 is MGHRA and CDR2 is YSYEKL. This CDR3 is 20 amino acids long.

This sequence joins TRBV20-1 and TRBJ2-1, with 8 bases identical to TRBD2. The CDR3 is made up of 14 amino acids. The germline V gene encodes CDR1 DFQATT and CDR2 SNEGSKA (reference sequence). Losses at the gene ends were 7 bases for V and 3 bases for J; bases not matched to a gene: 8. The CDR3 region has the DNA TGCAGTGTCAGCGGGAGAGGCAGCTACAATGAGCAGTTCTTC. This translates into CSVSGRGSYNEQFF.

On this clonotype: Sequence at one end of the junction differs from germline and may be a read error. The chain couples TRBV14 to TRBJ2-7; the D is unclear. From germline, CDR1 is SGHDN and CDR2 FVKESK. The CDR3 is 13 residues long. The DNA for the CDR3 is TGTGCCAGCAGCCCCGCGCTTTCCTACGAGCGGTACTTC. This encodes CASSPALSYERYF.

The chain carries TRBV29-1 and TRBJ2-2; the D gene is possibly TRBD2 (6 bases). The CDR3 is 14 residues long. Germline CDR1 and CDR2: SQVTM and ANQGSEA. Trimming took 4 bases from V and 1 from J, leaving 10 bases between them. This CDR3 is CSVGPAGNTGELFF. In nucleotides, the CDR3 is TGCAGCGTTGGTCCAGCGGGGAACACCGGGGAGCTGTTTTTT.

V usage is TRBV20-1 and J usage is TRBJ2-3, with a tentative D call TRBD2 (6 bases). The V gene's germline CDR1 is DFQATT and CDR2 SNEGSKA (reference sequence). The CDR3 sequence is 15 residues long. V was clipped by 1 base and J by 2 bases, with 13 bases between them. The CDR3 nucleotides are TGCAGTGCTAGAGTGAGGGGAGGTCACACAGATACGCAGTATTTT. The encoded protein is CSARVRGGHTDTQYF.

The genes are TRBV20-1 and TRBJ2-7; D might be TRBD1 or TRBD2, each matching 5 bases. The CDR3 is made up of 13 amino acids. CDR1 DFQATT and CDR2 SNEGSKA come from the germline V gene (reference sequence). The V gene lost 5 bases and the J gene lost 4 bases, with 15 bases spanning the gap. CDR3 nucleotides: TGCAGTGCTCGGACCGGGACGAGTTACGAGCAGTACTTC. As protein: CSARTGTSYEQYF.

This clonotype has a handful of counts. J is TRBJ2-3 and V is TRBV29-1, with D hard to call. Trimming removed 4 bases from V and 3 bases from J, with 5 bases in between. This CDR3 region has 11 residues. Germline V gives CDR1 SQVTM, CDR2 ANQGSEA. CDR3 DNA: TGCAGCGTTGTCCGAACAGATACGCAGTATTTT. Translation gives CSVVRTDTQYF.

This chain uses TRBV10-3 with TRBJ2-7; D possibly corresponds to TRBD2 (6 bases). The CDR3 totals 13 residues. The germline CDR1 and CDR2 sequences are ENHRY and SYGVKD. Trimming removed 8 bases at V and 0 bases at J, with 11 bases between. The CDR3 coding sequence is TGTGCCATCGGAACGGGAGACTCCTACGAGCAGTACTTC. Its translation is CAIGTGDSYEQYF.

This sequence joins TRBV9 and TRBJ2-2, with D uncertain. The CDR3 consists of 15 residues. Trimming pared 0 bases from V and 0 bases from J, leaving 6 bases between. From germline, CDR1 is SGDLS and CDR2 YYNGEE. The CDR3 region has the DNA TGTGCCAGCAGCGTAGAAATAGCGAACACCGGGGAGCTGTTTTTT. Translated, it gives CASSVEIANTGELFF.

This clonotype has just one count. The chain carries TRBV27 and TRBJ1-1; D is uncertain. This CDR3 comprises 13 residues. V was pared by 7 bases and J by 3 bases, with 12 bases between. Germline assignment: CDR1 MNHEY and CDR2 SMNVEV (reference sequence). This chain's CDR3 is CASKRGSHTEAFF. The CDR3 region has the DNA TGTGCCAGCAAAAGAGGGTCCCACACTGAAGCTTTCTTT.

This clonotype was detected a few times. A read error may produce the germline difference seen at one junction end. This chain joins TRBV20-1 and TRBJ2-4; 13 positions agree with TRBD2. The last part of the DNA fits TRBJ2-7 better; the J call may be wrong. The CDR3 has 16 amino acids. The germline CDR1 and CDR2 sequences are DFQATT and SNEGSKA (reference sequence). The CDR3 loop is CGARGVTSGRRYEQYF. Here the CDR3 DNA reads TGCGGTGCTAGAGGGGTGACTAGCGGGAGGCGGTACGAGCAGTACTTC.

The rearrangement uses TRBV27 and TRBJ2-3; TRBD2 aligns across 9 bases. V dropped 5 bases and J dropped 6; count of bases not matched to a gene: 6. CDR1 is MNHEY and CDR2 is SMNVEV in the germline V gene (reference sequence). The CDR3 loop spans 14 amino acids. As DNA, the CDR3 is TGTGCCAGCAGTGAAGCGGGGGGCGAGGATACGCAGTATTTT. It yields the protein CASSEAGGEDTQYF.